A single sample gave rise to the 3 T cell receptor beta chains below, sequenced in a study of tumor T cells in aggressive B-cell lymphoma. Assay used: immunoSEQ multiplex PCR; TCRdb lists only in-frame clones, some missing. The sample records about 9,900 clones, approximately 85% being singletons. The sequencing input was tumor tissue. Receptors were obtained from an adult with diffuse large B cell lymphoma.

This chain uses TRBV18 with TRBJ1-2, with a tentative D call TRBD1 (6 bases). V was shortened by 6 bases and J by 3 bases, with 14 bases between the two germline ends. Germline values: CDR1 KGHSH, CDR2 LQKENI. The CDR3 has 14 residues. The CDR3 protein is CASSSARQDYGYTF. The DNA of the CDR3 is TGTGCCAGCTCTTCGGCTCGACAGGACTATGGCTACACCTTC.

The chain couples TRBV4-1 to TRBJ1-5; 10 nucleotides align to TRBD1. Looked up from germline, CDR1 is MGHRA and CDR2 is YSYEKL. The trim removed 1 base at V and 0 bases at J, leaving 9 bases unmatched. The CDR3 length is 19 residues. CDR3 DNA: TGCGCCAGCAGCCAAGTCCGGGACAGGGGCGGTTATAGCAATCAGCCCCAGCATTTT. This translates into CASSQVRDRGGYSNQPQHF.

The chain is built from TRBV6-4 and TRBJ2-7, with 10 bases aligning to TRBD2. The trim removed 2 bases at V and 5 bases at J, leaving 3 bases unmatched. The germline V gene encodes CDR1 MRHNA and CDR2 SNTAGT. The CDR3 runs to 14 residues. DNA for the CDR3: TGTGCCAGCAGTGACGGACTAGCGGCCCACGAGCAGTACTTC. This codes for CASSDGLAAHEQYF.